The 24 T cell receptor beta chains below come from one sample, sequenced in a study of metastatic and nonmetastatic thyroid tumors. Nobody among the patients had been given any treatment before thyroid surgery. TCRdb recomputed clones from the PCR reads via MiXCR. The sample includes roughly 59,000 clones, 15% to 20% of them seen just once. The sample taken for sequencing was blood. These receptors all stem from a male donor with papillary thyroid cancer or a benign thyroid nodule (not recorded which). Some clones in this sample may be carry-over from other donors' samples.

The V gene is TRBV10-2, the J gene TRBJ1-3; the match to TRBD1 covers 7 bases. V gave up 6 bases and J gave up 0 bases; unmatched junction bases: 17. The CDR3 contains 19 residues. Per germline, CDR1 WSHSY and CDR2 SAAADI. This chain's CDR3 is CASRDRQVRGLSSGNTIYF. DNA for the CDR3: TGCGCCAGCAGGGACCGACAGGTAAGGGGGCTCAGCTCTGGAAACACCATATATTTT.

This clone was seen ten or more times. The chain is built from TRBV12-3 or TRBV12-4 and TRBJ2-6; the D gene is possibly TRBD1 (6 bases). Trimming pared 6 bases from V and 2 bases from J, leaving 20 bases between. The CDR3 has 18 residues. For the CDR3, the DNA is TGTGCCAGCAGGTCCCTAGGGGGAGACGGGACTGGGGCCAACGTCCTGACTTTC. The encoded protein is CASRSLGGDGTGANVLTF.

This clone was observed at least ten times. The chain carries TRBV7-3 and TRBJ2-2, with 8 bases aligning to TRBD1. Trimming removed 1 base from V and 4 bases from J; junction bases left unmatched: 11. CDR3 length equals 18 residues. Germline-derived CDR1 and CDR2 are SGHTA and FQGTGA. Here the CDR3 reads CASSLRKLGTGFTGELFF. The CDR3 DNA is TGTGCCAGCAGCTTAAGAAAACTTGGGACAGGTTTCACCGGGGAGCTGTTTTTT.

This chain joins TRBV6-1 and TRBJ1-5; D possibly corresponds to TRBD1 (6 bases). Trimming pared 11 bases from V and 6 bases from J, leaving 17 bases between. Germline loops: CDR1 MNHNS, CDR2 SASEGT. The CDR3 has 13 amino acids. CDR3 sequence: CASARGGSQPQHF. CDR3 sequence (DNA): TGTGCCTCCGCAAGGGGGGGGAGTCAGCCCCAGCATTTT.

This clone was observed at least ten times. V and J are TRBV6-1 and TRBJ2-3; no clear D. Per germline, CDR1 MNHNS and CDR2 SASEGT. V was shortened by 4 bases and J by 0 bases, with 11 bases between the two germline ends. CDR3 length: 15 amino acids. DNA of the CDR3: TGTGCCAGCAGTGTCTCTGAATCTAGCACAGATACGCAGTATTTT. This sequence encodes CASSVSESSTDTQYF.

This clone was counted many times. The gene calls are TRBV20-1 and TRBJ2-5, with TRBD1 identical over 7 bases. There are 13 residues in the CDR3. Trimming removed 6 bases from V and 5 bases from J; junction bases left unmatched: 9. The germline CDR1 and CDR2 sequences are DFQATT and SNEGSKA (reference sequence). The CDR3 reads CSAQNRGTETQYF. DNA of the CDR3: TGCAGTGCGCAAAACAGGGGCACGGAGACCCAGTACTTC.

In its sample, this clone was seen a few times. The CDR3, as DNA: TGTGCCAGTATAGGGGTTCTGGGGCGCAATCAGCCCCAGCATTTT. The encoded protein is CASIGVLGRNQPQHF. The rearrangement joins TRBV19 to TRBJ1-5, with a tentative D call TRBD1 (5 bases). CDR1 is LNHDA and CDR2 is SQIVND in the germline V gene (reference sequence). CDR3 length: 15 residues. V was pared by 7 bases and J by 2 bases, with 15 bases between.

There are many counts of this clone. The CDR3 loop is CASSQAYRGTSGSLKETQYF. The CDR3 nucleotides are TGCGCCAGCAGCCAAGCATATAGAGGGACTAGCGGGAGTCTTAAAGAGACCCAGTACTTC. The chain joins TRBV4-3 to TRBJ2-5, with 14 positions matching TRBD2. CDR1 LGHNA and CDR2 YSLEER come from the germline V gene. The CDR3 runs to 20 residues. V was clipped by 1 base and J by 3 bases; unmatched bases: 13.

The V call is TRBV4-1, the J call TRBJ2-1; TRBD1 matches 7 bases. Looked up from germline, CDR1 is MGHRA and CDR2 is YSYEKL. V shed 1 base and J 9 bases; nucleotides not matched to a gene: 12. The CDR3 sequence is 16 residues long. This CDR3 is CASSQAPGQLATEQFF. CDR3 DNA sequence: TGCGCCAGCAGCCAAGCCCCGGGACAGTTGGCCACTGAGCAGTTCTTC.

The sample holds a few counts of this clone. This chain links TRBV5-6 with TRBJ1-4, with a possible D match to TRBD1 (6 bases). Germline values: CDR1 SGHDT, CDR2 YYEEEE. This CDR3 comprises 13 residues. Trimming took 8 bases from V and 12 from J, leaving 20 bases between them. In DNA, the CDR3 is TGTGCCAGTTCCGGGACATCTAAGTCGGAACTGTTTTTT. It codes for CASSGTSKSELFF.

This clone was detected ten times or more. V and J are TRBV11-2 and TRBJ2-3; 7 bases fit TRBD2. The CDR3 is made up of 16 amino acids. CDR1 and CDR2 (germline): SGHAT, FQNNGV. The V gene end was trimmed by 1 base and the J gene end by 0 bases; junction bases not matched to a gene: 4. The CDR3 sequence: CASSLGRGGSTDTQYF. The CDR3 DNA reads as TGTGCCAGCAGCTTAGGCCGCGGGGGTAGCACAGATACGCAGTATTTT.

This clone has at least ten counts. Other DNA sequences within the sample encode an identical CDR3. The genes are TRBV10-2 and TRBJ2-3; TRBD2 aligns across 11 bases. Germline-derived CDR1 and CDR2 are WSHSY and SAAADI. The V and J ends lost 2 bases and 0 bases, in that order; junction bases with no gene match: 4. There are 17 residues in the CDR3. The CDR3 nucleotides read TGCGCCAGCAGTGAGGAACTAGCGGGGGTTAGCACAGATACGCAGTATTTT. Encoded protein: CASSEELAGVSTDTQYF.

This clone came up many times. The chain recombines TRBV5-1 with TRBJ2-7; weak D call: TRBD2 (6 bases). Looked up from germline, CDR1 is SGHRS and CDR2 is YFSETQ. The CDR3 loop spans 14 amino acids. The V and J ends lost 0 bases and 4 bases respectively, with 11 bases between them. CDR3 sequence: CASSLAAGGYEQYF. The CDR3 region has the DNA TGCGCCAGCAGCTTGGCGGCAGGAGGGTACGAGCAGTACTTC.

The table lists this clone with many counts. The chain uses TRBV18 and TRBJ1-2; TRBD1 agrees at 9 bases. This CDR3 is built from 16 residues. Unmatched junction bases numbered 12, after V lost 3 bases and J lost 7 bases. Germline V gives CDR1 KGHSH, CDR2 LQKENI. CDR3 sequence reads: CASSPGGQGSLFGYTF. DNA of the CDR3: TGTGCCAGCTCACCTGGGGGACAGGGATCATTATTTGGCTACACCTTC.

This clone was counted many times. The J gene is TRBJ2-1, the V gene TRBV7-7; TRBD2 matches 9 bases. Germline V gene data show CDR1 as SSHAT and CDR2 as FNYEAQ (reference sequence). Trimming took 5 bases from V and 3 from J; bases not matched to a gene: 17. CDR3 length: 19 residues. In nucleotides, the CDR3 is TGTGCCAGCAGCCCCTATGCGTCGTCAGCGGGGGGCCTCTACAATGAGCAGTTCTTC. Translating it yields CASSPYASSAGGLYNEQFF.

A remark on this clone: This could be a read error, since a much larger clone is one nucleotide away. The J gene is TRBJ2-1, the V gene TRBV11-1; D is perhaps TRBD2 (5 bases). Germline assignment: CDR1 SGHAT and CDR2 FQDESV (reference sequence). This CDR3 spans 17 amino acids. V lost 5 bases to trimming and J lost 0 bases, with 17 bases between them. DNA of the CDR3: TGTGCCAGCAGCAACCCGCGGGCCCGGGGCTCCTACAATGAGCAGTTCTTC. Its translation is CASSNPRARGSYNEQFF.

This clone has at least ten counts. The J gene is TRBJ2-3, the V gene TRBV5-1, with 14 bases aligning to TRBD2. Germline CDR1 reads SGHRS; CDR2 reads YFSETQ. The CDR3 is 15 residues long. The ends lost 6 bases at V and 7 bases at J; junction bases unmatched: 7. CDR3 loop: CASTETSGGANTQYF. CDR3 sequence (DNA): TGCGCCAGCACCGAGACTAGCGGGGGGGCAAATACGCAGTATTTT.

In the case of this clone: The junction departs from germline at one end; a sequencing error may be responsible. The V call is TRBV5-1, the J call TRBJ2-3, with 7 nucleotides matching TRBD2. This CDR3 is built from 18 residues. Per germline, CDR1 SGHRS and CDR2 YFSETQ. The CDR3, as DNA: TGCGCCAGCAGATTGGCCGGGGGGAAACTTTCTAGCAGAGATACGCAGTATTTT. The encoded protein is CASRLAGGKLSSRDTQYF.

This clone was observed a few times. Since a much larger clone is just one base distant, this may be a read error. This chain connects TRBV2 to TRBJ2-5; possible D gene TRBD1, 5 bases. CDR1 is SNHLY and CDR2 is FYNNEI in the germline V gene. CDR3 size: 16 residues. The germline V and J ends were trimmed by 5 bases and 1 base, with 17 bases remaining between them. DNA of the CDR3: TGTGCCAGCAGTCTTCGATACTGGACACCCCAAGAGACCCAGTACTTC. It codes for CASSLRYWTPQETQYF.

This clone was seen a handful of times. The CDR3 reads CAPRDTPPPVYHNEQFF. Here the CDR3 DNA reads TGTGCCCCCCGTGACACCCCTCCTCCGGTCTACCACAATGAGCAGTTCTTC. The chain employs TRBV6-5 and TRBJ2-1; D uncertain. V lost 11 bases to trimming and J lost 5 bases, with 28 bases between them. Germline V gene lookup returns CDR1 MNHEY and CDR2 SVGAGI. This CDR3 is built from 17 residues.

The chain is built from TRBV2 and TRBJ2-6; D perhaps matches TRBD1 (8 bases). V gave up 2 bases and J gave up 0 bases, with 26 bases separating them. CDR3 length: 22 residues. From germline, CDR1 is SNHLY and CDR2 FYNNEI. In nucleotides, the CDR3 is TGTGCCAGCAGTGAACCTCACAGCATACAGGGGGGACTATACTCTGGGGCCAACGTCCTGACTTTC. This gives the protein CASSEPHSIQGGLYSGANVLTF.

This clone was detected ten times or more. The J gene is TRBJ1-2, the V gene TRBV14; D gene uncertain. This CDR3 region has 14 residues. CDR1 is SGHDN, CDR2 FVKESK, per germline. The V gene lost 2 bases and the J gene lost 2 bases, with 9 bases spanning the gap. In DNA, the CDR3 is TGTGCCAGCAGCCAAACTCGGGCGAACTATGGCTACACCTTC. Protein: CASSQTRANYGYTF.

The CDR3 loop is CAWSETGGYEQYF. In DNA, the CDR3 is TGTGCCTGGAGTGAGACAGGGGGTTACGAGCAGTACTTC. This chain joins TRBV30 and TRBJ2-7; 9 bases are a match to TRBD1. With V trimmed by 1 base and J by 4 bases, 2 bases remained unmatched. Looked up from germline, CDR1 is GTSNPN and CDR2 is SVGIG (reference sequence). CDR3 size: 13 residues.

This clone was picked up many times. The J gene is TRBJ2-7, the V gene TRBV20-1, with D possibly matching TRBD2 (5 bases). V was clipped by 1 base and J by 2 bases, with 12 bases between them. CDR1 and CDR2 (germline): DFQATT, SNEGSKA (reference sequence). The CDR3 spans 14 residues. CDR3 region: CSARVLASPYEQYV. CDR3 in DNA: TGCAGTGCTAGAGTCCTAGCTTCCCCCTACGAGCAGTACGTC.